The source of this T cell receptor (beta chain) is a study of CD8 T cells in Susac syndrome (dated by TCRdb to the late 2010s). For context, the study as a whole: Whether CD8+ T cell activation and differentiation in Susac syndrome was antigen driven was tested using repertoire sequencing. The study compared CD8+ T cell repertoire clonality among about a dozen healthy donors, around 14 Susac syndrome patients and around 16 multiple sclerosis patients. The paper as a whole reports these results and caveats: The TCR sequencing and HLA analysis was acknowledged to have included a relatively small number of individuals.

RNA was extracted using the RNeasy kit, and roughly 0.5 to 1 microgram was reverse transcribed with random hexamers. The immunoSEQ multiplex PCR assay, covering 54 Vbeta and 13 Jbeta segments, was used to amplify TCR beta CDR3 regions. PCR amplification bias was corrected by using a synthetic template baseline for primer optimization and computational correction. The authors' analysis ran thus. Reads were annotated to V, D and J genes according to IMGT and were analyzed with immunoSEQ Analyzer, with only productive sequences retained. To calculate clonality, Shannon entropy was normalized by log2 of the number of productive unique sequences and then subtracted from one. For each patient and control, public and private clones were evaluated among the 100 most prevalent clones. Clones were defined as Susac-specific when absent from the healthy and MS cohorts, from about a thousand published viral clones and from other ImmuneACCESS disease sequences. Starting from the raw public reads, TCRdb applied fastp trimming at Q25, assembled clones with MiXCR and retained in-frame beta chains. Rows matching on CDR3 protein sequence are summarized as one entry with the most common DNA and genes. These V and J calls originate from TCRdb's pipeline instead of the authors' own analysis. Counted in this sample were more than 150,000 distinct CDR3 sequences; approximately 94% of them appeared once. Around 0.21% of the sample is in the top ten clones.

Points on this clonotype: It has no known antigen specificity. Per-base quality was not reported, and no clone a single base away is much larger than it.

The germline V gene encodes CDR1 SNHLY and CDR2 FYNNEI. There are 13 amino acids in the CDR3, from cysteine to phenylalanine inclusive. Kept here is only the CDR3 DNA, which spans 39 bases and is read in frame from base 1. V and J lose 6 bases and 2 bases, and a span of 11 bases separates them. Peripheral blood CD8+ and CD4+ T cells from healthy donors, Susac syndrome patients and multiple sclerosis patients were profiled using high-throughput TCR beta sequencing. The multiple sclerosis controls were treatment-naive patients who had stable or active relapsing-remitting disease and met the revised McDonald criteria. CD8+ TEMRA cells were enriched by FACS, while bulk CD8+ and CD4+ T cells were purified by magnetic negative isolation. Blood was drawn into EDTA tubes, processed within 24 hours, and PBMCs were isolated by density gradient centrifugation. PBMCs destined for TCR sequencing were cryopreserved in liquid nitrogen and later thawed in a 37 °C water bath. The sorted or isolated CD4+, CD8+ and CD8+ TEMRA cells reached a purity of at least 90%.

Recombination joined TRBV2 with TRBJ2-7; the D gene is possibly TRBD1 or TRBD2, each agreeing over 5 bases. What was sequenced was CD8+ T cells from PBMCs. This TCR came from a human donor with multiple sclerosis. The bases read TGTGCCAGCAGGGGGACGGTTACCTACGAGCAGTACTTC. It encodes CASRGTVTYEQYF.